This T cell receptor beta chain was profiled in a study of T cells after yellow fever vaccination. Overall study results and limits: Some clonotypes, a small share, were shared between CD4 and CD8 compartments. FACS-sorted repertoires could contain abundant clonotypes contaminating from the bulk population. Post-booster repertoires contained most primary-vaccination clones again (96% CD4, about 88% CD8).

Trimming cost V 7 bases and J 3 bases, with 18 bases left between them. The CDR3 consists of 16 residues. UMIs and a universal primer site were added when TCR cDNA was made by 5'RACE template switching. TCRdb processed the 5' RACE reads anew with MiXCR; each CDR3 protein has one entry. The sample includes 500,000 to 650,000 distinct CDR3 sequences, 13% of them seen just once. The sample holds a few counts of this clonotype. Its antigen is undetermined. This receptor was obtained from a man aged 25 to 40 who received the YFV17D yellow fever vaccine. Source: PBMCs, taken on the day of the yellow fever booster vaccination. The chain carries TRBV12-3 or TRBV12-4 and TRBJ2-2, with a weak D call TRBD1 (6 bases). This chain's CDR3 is CASTEPTGYYTGELFF. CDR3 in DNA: TGTGCCAGCACCGAACCGACAGGTTATTACACCGGGGAGCTGTTTTTT.